The clone carrying this T cell receptor (beta chain) has a handful of counts. Its specificity is unknown. This record belongs to a study of T-cell memory formation after mild COVID-19. Findings of the study overall: Several responding clones turned up in pre-infection memory, indicating that cross-reactive memory may have taken part. Whereas later expanders leaned CD4+, clones contracting day 15 to 85 showed a balanced CD4/CD8 makeup.

Germline values: CDR1 SGHRS, CDR2 YFSETQ. Deletions cut 1 base from V and 7 bases from J, with 6 bases between. The CDR3 consists of 11 residues. TCRdb redid the calling of the 5' RACE reads with MiXCR, one entry per CDR3 protein. The data contain about 600,000 distinct CDR3 sequences, roughly 21% of them singletons. The TCR originated in an adult woman who had mild COVID-19 (a few samples of this study predate the infection). Cell type and time point are not known. The sequencing sample was made of PBMCs or a T cell subset sorted from them (not recorded which). This chain connects TRBV5-1 to TRBJ2-7; D is unclear. CDR3 sequence: CASSLQEEQYF. CDR3 in DNA: TGCGCCAGCAGCTTGCAAGAGGAGCAGTACTTC.